The T cell receptor beta chain described here comes from a study of siplizumab effects on memory and regulatory T cells. This CDR3 has 15 amino acids. In germline, CDR1 is SGDLS, CDR2 YYNGEE. V dropped 4 bases and J dropped 0 bases, with 11 bases sitting between them. The repertoire was sequenced with immunoSEQ multiplex PCR; TCRdb's copy has only in-frame clones and lacks some. The sample holds around 78,000 clones, about 90% seen once. The genes are TRBV9 and TRBJ1-3; D call uncertain. Sequencing used CD8+ T cells sorted from blood. The sequence derives from a human donor in good health. This CDR3 is CASSSRRSSGNTIYF. CDR3 DNA: TGTGCCAGCAGCTCTCGTCGGAGCTCTGGAAACACCATATATTTT.